These 13 T cell receptor beta chains originate from one sample sequenced in a study of T cell repertoires in cytomegalovirus infection. TCRdb re-analysed the reads in MiXCR, keeping a single row per CDR3 protein. This sample has 450,000 to 600,000 distinct CDR3 sequences, with about 42% found just once. Their recognized antigens are unknown. Sequencing used cultured PBMCs, obtained from culture after CMV antigen stimulation. Every receptor here comes from a human donor in good health (CMV status not recorded). Some clones in this sample may be carry-over from other donors' samples.

This clonotype was seen a handful of times. This rearrangement joins TRBV7-6 to TRBJ2-3; possible D gene TRBD2, 5 bases. Germline CDR1 reads SGHVS; CDR2 reads FNYEAQ. Trimming stripped 2 bases from V and 3 bases from J, with 30 bases between. The CDR3 is 21 residues long. CDR3: CASSLNFGPYSSKTGTDTQYF. CDR3 coding DNA: TGTGCCAGCAGCTTAAATTTCGGGCCGTACAGTAGTAAAACGGGAACAGATACGCAGTATTTT.

The chain couples TRBV12-3 or TRBV12-4 to TRBJ1-3; D is possibly TRBD1 (5 bases). The CDR3 length is 16 residues. V was shortened by 7 bases and J by 0 bases, with 16 bases between the two germline ends. The CDR3, as DNA: TGTGCCAGCATCGCCGCCCAGGGTGGCTCTGGAAACACCATATATTTT. Its protein is CASIAAQGGSGNTIYF.

The chain links TRBV20-1 to TRBJ1-3, with 8 nucleotides matching TRBD1. The CDR3 runs to 16 residues. Trimming removed 6 bases from V and 1 base from J; junction bases left unmatched: 11. Germline V gives CDR1 DFQATT, CDR2 SNEGSKA (reference sequence). The CDR3 bases are TGCAGTGCAAAGGATAGTCAGGGGGCATCTGGAAACACCATATATTTT. Protein: CSAKDSQGASGNTIYF.

The chain combines TRBV6-5 with TRBJ2-1; D is perhaps TRBD2 (6 bases). CDR3 length: 13 residues. V lost 2 bases and J 8 bases, leaving 10 bases between the germline ends. Germline V gives CDR1 MNHEY, CDR2 SVGAGI. The CDR3 sequence: CASSYGGVDEQFF. The CDR3 DNA follows: TGTGCCAGCAGTTACGGCGGGGTTGATGAGCAGTTCTTC.

This chain connects TRBV7-2 to TRBJ2-7, with 10 bases matching TRBD1. The germline V gene has CDR1 SGHTA and CDR2 FQGNSA. Trimming removed 1 base from V and 7 bases from J; junction bases left unmatched: 13. CDR3 length: 17 amino acids. CDR3 coding DNA: TGTGCCAGCAGCTTAGAGGGGGGGGGGACAGGGGCTGGGGAGCAGTACTTC. Protein: CASSLEGGGTGAGEQYF.

This clonotype has more than one count but fewer than ten. J is TRBJ1-4 and V is TRBV12-3 or TRBV12-4; no firm D call. The V end lost 0 bases, the J end lost 7 bases, and 6 bases lay between the germline ends. CDR3 length equals 13 residues. CDR3 loop: CASSLARGEKLFF. Here the CDR3 DNA reads TGTGCCAGCAGTTTAGCGCGGGGTGAAAAACTGTTTTTT.

The chain combines TRBV7-2 with TRBJ1-2; 8 bases map to TRBD1. The V and J ends lost 5 bases and 8 bases, in that order; junction bases with no gene match: 22. CDR3 length: 18 amino acids. CDR1 is SGHTA and CDR2 is FQGNSA in the germline V gene. CDR3 coding DNA: TGTGCCAGCAGCCCACGGACAGGGATCACCTTAAGGGAGACGGGCTACACCTTC. It yields the protein CASSPRTGITLRETGYTF.

This sequence joins TRBV7-3 and TRBJ2-1, with 13 bases fitting TRBD2. J gave up 9 bases and V 5 bases, and 16 bases lay outside the gene matches. Germline V gives CDR1 SGHTA, CDR2 FQGTGA. The CDR3 contains 18 residues. The CDR3: CASSPIILAGGPGGEQFF. DNA for the CDR3: TGTGCCAGCAGCCCTATCATACTAGCGGGAGGGCCGGGGGGTGAGCAGTTCTTC.

The chain uses TRBV6-6 and TRBJ1-6, with 7 bases that match TRBD1. The CDR3 runs 14 residues. The germline V gene encodes CDR1 MNHNY and CDR2 SVGAGI (reference sequence). Unmatched junction bases numbered 5, after V lost 5 bases and J lost 7 bases. Here the CDR3 DNA reads TGTGCCAGCAGTCCCGGGACAGACAATTCACCCCTCCACTTT. It codes for CASSPGTDNSPLHF.

This chain connects TRBV6-1 to TRBJ1-3, with TRBD1 matching 10 bases. With V trimmed by 0 bases and J by 8 bases, 7 bases remained unmatched. CDR1 is MNHNS, CDR2 SASEGT, per germline. The CDR3 runs to 16 residues. CDR3 amino acids: CASSEAGGDRGYTIYF. The CDR3 DNA sequence: TGTGCCAGCAGTGAAGCCGGTGGGGACAGGGGTTACACCATATATTTT.

The table lists this clonotype with a few counts. The chain combines TRBV12-3 or TRBV12-4 with TRBJ1-5, with 9 nucleotides matching TRBD1. CDR3 length equals 15 residues. Germline trimming cut 6 bases from V and 7 bases from J; bases unmatched to any gene: 10. In nucleotides, the CDR3 is TGTGCCAGCAGGGCGACAGGGGGGCAGGAGCAGCCCCAGCATTTT. As protein: CASRATGGQEQPQHF.

This chain uses TRBV4-1 with TRBJ2-1; D is possibly TRBD2 (5 bases). V was shortened by 4 bases and J by 10 bases, with 23 bases between the two germline ends. The germline CDR1 and CDR2 sequences are MGHRA and YSYEKL. CDR3 size: 16 residues. CDR3 in amino acids: CASSPHEFRQPGEQFF. CDR3 bases: TGCGCCAGCAGCCCGCACGAGTTCCGGCAGCCGGGGGAGCAGTTCTTC.

V is TRBV27 and J is TRBJ2-7; D is unresolved. Germline loops: CDR1 MNHEY, CDR2 SMNVEV (reference sequence). The CDR3 spans 14 residues. V lost 0 bases and J 3 bases, leaving 9 bases between the germline ends. The CDR3, as DNA: TGTGCCAGCAGTTTATCGTGGCCGATCTACGAGCAGTACTTC. This sequence encodes CASSLSWPIYEQYF.